The next 9 T cell receptor beta chains were all read from a single sample in a study of CD8 T cells in ankylosing spondylitis. TCRdb re-called the 5' RACE reads with MiXCR, one entry per CDR3 protein. The data contain some 200,000 distinct CDR3 sequences, around a quarter of them seen just once; the ten biggest clones take up about 6.2%. Sequencing was done on a sample of blood, either unsorted or a sorted T cell fraction (not recorded which). The origin of the receptors is a male donor with ankylosing spondylitis or in good health (not recorded which).

The table lists this clonotype with many counts. V usage is TRBV4-2 and J usage is TRBJ2-6; D uncertain. Looked up from germline, CDR1 is LGHNA and CDR2 is YNFKEQ. V dropped 1 base and J dropped 2 bases, with 3 bases sitting between them. The CDR3 loop spans 14 amino acids. The CDR3 region is CASSQGTGANVLTF. DNA of the CDR3: TGTGCCAGCAGCCAAGGTACTGGGGCCAACGTCCTGACTTTC.

This clonotype was counted many times. This sequence joins TRBV2 and TRBJ1-5, with no clear D. Germline-derived CDR1 and CDR2 are SNHLY and FYNNEI. Deletions cut 0 bases from V and 4 bases from J, with 7 bases between. The CDR3 runs 14 residues. CDR3 sequence (DNA): TGTGCCAGCAGTGAAGCGCTTAGGAATCAGCCCCAGCATTTT. Translation gives CASSEALRNQPQHF.

This chain uses TRBV29-1 with TRBJ2-2; TRBD1 aligns across 8 bases. The germline V gene has CDR1 SQVTM and CDR2 ANQGSEA. The CDR3 is made up of 14 amino acids. The V gene end was trimmed by 7 bases and the J gene end by 2 bases; junction bases not matched to a gene: 6. The CDR3 reads CSAATGANTGELFF. CDR3 DNA sequence: TGCAGCGCCGCGACAGGGGCCAACACCGGGGAGCTGTTTTTT.

The chain employs TRBV27 and TRBJ2-3, with 11 nucleotides matching TRBD2. This CDR3 comprises 15 residues. Trimming cost V 6 bases and J 6 bases; bases outside gene matches: 8. The germline gives CDR1 MNHEY, CDR2 SMNVEV (reference sequence). The DNA for the CDR3 is TGTGCCAGCAGCCGGGGACTAGCGGTAGGGGATACGCAGTATTTT. Residues: CASSRGLAVGDTQYF.

Details on this clonotype: The junction departs from germline at one end; a sequencing error may be responsible. The chain uses TRBV6-5 and TRBJ2-5, with D perhaps TRBD2 (6 bases). The CDR3 runs to 16 residues. The germline CDR1 and CDR2 sequences are MNHEY and SVGAGI. CDR3 sequence (DNA): TGTGCCAGCAGTTACGGAGGTTTCCGCGGGGAAGAGACCCAGTGCTTC. This translates into CASSYGGFRGEETQCF.

The genes are TRBV3-1 and TRBJ1-6; D is uncertain. Trimming left V 6 bases short and J 4 bases short, with 7 bases between. The germline CDR1 and CDR2 sequences are LGHDT and YNNKEL (reference sequence). CDR3 length: 13 residues. CDR3 bases: TGTGCCAGCAGACCCAGTTATAATTCACCCCTCCACTTT. Protein product: CASRPSYNSPLHF.

There are many counts of this clonotype. The V gene is TRBV4-1, the J gene TRBJ1-1, with a tentative D call TRBD1 (5 bases). CDR1 is MGHRA and CDR2 is YSYEKL in the germline V gene. The CDR3 contains 15 residues. The V gene lost 3 bases and the J gene lost 0 bases, with 11 bases spanning the gap. CDR3 bases: TGCGCCAGCAGCCAGGCCGGGACCCTGAACACTGAAGCTTTCTTT. The encoded protein is CASSQAGTLNTEAFF.

This chain uses TRBV29-1 with TRBJ2-1, with a possible D match to TRBD1 (7 bases). From germline, CDR1 is SQVTM and CDR2 ANQGSEA. The CDR3 extends over 12 amino acids. Trimming left V 5 bases short and J 12 bases short, with 17 bases between. Here the CDR3 DNA reads TGCAGCGTTAGCAGGGGGGAGGTCGGGCAGTTCTTC. This codes for CSVSRGEVGQFF.

This clonotype was observed many times. The rearrangement joins TRBV9 to TRBJ2-1; the match to TRBD2 covers 9 bases. There are 14 residues in the CDR3. Trimming at V came to 3 bases and at J to 7 bases, leaving 5 bases not matched to a gene. Germline CDR1 and CDR2: SGDLS and YYNGEE. This chain's CDR3 is CASSGASGINEQFF. In nucleotides, the CDR3 is TGTGCCAGCAGCGGGGCTAGCGGGATAAATGAGCAGTTCTTC.